This paragraph reports one TCR beta chain. The antigen remains unidentified. RNA was extracted and reverse transcribed into cDNA as the sequencing template. Measured with immunoSEQ multiplex PCR; TCRdb has only the in-frame clones, and not every one. The sample yields roughly 140,000 clones, around two thirds seen once. V trimming: 3 bases; J trimming: 6 bases; junction bases outside the gene matches: 3. The CDR3 spans 12 residues. CDR1 and CDR2 from the germline V gene are SGHDT and YYEEEE. This record comes from a study of CD8+ T cells in alopecia areata. The study's findings and limits: Lesional scalp, especially alopecia totalis/universalis, showed higher clonality than normal scalp. It was less clear whether patients shared TCRs than it was in mice, possibly because of HLA. Sequence data from scalp samples additionally include resident alphabeta T cells of normal skin.

The TCR comes from a human donor in good health. Sequencing was performed on CD8+ T cells sorted from blood. The chain joins TRBV5-6 to TRBJ2-7, with 7 bases aligning to TRBD2. CDR3 sequence: CASSSAGVEQYF. The CDR3 DNA reads as TGTGCCAGCAGCTCTGCGGGGGTCGAGCAGTACTTC. The entire variable domain, with the rest obtained from reference TRBV5-6 and TRBJ2-7, is as follows: DAGVTQSPTHLIKTRGQQVTLRCSPKSGHDTVSWYQQALGQGPQFIFQYYEEEERQRGNFPDRFSGHQFPNYSSELNVNALLLGDSALYLCASSSAGVEQYFGPGTRLTVT.